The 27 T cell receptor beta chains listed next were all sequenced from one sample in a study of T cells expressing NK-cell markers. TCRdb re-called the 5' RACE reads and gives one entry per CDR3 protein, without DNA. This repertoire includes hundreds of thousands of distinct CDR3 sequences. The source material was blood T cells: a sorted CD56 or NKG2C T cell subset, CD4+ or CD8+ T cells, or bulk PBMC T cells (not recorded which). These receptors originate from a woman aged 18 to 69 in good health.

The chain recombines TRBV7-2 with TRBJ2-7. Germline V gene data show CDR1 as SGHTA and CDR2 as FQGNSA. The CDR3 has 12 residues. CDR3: CASSLTNYEQYF.

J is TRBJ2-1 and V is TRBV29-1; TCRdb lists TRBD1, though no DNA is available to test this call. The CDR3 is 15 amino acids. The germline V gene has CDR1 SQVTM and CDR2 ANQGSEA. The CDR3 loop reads CSERGSGTGVDEQFF.

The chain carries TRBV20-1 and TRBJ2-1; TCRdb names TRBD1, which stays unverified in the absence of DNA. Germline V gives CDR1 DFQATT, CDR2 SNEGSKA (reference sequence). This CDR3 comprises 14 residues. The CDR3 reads CSANRPGAENEQFF.

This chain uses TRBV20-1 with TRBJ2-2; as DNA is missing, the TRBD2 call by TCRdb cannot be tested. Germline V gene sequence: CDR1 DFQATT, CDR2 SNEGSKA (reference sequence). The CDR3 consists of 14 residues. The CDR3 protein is CSAALAGNTGELFF.

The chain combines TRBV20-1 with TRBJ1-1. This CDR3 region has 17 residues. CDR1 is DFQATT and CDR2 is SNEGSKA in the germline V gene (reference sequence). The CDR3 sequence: CSARDQGPEGTNTEAFF.

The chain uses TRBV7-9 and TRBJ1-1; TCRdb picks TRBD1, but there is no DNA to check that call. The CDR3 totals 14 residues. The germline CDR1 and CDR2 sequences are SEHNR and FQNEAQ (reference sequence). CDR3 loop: CASSLSGQGAEAFF.

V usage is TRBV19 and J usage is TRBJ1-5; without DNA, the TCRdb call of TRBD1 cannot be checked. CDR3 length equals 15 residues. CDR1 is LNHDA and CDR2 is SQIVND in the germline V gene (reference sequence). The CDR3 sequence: CASSAQGKGHQPQHF.

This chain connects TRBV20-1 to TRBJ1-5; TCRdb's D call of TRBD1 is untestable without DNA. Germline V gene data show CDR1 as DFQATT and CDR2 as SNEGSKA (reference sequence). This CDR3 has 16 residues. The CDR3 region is CSASPDGALSNQPQHF.

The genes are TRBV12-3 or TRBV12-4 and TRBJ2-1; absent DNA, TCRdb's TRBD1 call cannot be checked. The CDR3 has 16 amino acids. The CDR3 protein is CASSSPRQGALDEQFF.

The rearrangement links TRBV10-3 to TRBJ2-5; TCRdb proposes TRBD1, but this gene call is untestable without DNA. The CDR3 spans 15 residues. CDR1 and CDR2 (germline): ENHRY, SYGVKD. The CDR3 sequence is CAIRPGTGGQETQYF.

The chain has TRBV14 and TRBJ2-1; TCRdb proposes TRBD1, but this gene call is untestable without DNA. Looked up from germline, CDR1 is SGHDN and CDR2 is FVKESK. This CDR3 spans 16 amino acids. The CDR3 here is CASSQDRAGSYNEQFF.

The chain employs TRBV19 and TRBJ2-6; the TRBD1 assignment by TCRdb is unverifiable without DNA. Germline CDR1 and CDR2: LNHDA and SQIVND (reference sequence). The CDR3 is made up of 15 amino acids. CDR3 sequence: CASWTGSSGANVLTF.

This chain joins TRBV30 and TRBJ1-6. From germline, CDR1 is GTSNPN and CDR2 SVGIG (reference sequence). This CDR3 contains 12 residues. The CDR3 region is CAWTSTASPLHF.

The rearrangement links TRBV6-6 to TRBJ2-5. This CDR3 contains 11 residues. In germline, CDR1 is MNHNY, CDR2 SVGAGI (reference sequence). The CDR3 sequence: CASSLLSGQYF.

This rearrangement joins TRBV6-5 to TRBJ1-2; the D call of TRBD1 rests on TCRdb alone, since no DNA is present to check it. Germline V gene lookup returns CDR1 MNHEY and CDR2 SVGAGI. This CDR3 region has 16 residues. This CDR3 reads CASSYSGQGGGYGYTF.

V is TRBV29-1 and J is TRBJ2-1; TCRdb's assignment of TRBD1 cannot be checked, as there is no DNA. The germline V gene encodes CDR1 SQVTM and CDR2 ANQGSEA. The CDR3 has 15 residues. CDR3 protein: CSVARGSSSYNEQFF.

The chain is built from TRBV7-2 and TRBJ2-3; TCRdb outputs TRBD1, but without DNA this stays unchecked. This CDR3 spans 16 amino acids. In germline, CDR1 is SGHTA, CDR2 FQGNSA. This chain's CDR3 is CASSLGAREHTDTQYF.

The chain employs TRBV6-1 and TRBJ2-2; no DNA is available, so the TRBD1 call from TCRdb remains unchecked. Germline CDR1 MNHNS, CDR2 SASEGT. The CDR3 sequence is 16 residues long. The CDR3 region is CASTSRQGKDTGELFF.

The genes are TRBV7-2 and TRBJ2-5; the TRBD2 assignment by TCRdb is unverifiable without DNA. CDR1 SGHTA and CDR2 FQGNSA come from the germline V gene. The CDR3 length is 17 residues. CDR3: CASSLSMLAGAQETQYF.

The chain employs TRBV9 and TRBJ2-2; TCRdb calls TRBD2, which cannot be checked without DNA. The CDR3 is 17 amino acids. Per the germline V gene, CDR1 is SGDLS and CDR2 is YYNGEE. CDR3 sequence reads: CASSTGLAGGGSGELFF.

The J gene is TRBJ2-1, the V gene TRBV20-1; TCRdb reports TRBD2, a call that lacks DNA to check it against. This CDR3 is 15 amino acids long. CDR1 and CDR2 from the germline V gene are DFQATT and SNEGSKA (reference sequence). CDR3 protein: CSALRDVSNNGEQFF.

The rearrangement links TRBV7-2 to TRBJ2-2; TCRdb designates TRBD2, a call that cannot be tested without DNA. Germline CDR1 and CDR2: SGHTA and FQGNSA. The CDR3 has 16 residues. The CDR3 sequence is CASSSRLAGNTGELFF. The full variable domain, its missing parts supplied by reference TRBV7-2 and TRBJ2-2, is GAGVSQSPSNKVTEKGKDVELRCDPISGHTALYWYRQSLGQGLEFLIYFQGNSAPDKSGLPSDRFSAERTGGSVSTLTIQRTQQEDSAVYLCASSSRLAGNTGELFFGEGSRLTVL.

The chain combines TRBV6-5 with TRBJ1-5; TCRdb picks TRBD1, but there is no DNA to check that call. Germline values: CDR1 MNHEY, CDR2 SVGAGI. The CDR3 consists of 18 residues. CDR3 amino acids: CASSYIPRLKLGNQPQYF.

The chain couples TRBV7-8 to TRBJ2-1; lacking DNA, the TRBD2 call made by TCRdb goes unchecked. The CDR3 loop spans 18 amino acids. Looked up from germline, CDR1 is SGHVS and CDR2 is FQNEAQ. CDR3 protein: CASSPRRQLAGYYNEQFF.

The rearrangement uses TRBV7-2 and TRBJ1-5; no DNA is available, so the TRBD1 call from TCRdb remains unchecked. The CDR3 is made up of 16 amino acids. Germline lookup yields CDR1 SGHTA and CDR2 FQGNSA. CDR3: CASSLGRGRGNQPQHF.

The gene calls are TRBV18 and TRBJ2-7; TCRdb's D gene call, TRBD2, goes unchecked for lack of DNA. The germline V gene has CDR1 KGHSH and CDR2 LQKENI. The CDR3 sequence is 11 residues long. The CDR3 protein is CASNEGGEQYF.

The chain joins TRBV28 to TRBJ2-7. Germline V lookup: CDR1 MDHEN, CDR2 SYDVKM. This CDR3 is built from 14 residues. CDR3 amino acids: CASTRTGESYEQYF.